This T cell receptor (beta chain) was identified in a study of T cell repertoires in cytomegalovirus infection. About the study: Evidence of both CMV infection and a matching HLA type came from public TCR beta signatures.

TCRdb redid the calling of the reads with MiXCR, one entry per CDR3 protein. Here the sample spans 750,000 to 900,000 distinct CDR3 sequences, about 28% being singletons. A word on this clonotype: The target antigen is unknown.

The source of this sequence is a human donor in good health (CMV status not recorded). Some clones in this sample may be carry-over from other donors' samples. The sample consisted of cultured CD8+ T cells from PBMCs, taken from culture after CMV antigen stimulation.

Here the CDR3 reads CASSYLTGDNEQFF. The DNA for the CDR3 is TGTGCCAGTAGCTACCTGACAGGGGACAATGAGCAGTTCTTC. This chain joins TRBV19 and TRBJ2-1, with 8 bases aligning to TRBD1. Per the germline V gene, CDR1 is LNHDA and CDR2 is SQIVND (reference sequence). V shed 6 bases and J 5 bases; nucleotides not matched to a gene: 6. The CDR3 totals 14 residues.